The entry below describes one T cell receptor (beta chain). These data belong to a study of cytomegalovirus exposure and HLA in healthy donors. The data were produced by immunoSEQ multiplex PCR, yet TCRdb's version contains in-frame clones alone and is incomplete. The table lists about 78,000 clones, about 95% of them singletons, with around 1.6% in the top ten. Germline CDR1 is MNHEY and CDR2 is SMNVEV (reference sequence). There are 16 residues in the CDR3. Trimming shortened V by 6 bases and J by 7 bases, and 24 bases separated the two germline ends. This sequence was found in a young man in good health and CMV-seropositive. This chain connects TRBV27 to TRBJ2-5; tentatively, D is TRBD2 (6 bases). Material for sequencing was PBMCs. The CDR3: CASSTAGGMGPRTQYF. DNA of the CDR3: TGTGCCAGCAGCACCGCCGGCGGGATGGGGCCAAGGACCCAGTACTTC.